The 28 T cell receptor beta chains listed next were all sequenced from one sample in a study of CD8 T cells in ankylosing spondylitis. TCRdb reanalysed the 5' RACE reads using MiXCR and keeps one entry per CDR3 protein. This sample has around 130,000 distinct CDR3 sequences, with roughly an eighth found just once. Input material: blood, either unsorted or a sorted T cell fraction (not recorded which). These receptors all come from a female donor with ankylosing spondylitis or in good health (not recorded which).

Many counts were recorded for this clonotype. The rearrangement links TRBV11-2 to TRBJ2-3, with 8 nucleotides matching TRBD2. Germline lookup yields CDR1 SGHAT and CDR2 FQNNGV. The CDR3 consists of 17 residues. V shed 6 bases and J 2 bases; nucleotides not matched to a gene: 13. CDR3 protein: CASSSGRSGGLTDTQYF. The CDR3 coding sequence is TGTGCCAGCAGTTCCGGGAGGAGCGGGGGCCTCACAGATACGCAGTATTTT.

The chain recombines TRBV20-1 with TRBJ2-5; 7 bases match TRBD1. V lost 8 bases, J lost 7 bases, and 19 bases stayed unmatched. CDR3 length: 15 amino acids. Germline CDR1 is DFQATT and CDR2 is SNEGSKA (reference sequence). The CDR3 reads CSSDRTGERGVTQYF. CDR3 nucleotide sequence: TGCAGTTCAGATCGGACAGGCGAGAGAGGGGTGACCCAGTACTTC.

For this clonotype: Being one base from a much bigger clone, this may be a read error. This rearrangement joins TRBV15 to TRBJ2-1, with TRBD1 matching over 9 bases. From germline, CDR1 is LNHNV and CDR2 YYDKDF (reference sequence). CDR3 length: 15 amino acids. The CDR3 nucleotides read TGTACCACCAGCAGAGATTTTACAGGGGGCAGTGAGCAGTTCTTC. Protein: CTTSRDFTGGSEQFF.

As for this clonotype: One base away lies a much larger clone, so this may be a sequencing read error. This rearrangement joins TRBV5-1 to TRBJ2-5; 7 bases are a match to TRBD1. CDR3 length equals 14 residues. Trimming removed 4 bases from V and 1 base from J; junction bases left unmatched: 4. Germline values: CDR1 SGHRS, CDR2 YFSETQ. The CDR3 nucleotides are TGCGCCAGCAGCCCGGACAGGACCCAAGAGACCCAGTACTTC. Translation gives CASSPDRTQETQYF.

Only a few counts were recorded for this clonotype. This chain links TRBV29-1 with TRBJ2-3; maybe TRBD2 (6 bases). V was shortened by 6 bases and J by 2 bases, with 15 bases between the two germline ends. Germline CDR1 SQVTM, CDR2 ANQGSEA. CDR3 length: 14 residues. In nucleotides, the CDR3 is TGCAGCGTCTCCATGGGGGGAGTCACAGATACGCAGTATTTT. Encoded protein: CSVSMGGVTDTQYF.

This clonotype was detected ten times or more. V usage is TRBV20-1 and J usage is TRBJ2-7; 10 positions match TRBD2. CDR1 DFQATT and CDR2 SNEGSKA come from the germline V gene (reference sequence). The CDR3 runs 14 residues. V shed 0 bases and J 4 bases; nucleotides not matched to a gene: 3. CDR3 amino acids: CSARDPGLAYEQYF. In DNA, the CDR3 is TGCAGTGCTAGAGATCCGGGACTAGCGTACGAGCAGTACTTC.

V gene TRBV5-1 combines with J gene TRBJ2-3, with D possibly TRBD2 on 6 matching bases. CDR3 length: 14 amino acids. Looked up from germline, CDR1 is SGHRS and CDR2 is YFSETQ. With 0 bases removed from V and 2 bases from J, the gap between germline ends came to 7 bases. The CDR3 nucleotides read TGCGCCAGCAGCTTGGGACTAGTCACAGATACGCAGTATTTT. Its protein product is CASSLGLVTDTQYF.

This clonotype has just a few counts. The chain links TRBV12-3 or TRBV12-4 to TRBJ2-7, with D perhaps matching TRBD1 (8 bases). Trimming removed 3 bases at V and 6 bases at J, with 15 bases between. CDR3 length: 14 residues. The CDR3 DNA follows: TGTGCCAGCAGTTTGAACAGGGGGGGTTCCGAGCAGTACTTC. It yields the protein CASSLNRGGSEQYF.

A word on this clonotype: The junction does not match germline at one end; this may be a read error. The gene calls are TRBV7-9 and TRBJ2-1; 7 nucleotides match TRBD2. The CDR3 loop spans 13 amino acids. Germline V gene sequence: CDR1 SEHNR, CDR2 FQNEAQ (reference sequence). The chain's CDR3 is CANSLGTTNEQFF. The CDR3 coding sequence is TGTGCCAACAGCCTCGGGACTACCAATGAGCAGTTCTTC.

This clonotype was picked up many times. DNA for the CDR3: TGTGCCATCCAAAGGTCCCCCGACTACGAGCAGTACTTC. Its translation is CAIQRSPDYEQYF. J is TRBJ2-7 and V is TRBV10-3; D is unclear. Germline-derived CDR1 and CDR2 are ENHRY and SYGVKD. The CDR3 sequence is 13 residues long. V gave up 8 bases and J gave up 3 bases, with 14 bases separating them.

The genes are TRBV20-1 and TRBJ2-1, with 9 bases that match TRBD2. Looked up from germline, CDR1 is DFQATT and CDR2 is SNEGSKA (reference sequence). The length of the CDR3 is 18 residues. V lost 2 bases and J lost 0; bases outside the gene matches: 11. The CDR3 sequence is CSARFAGGRDNSYNEQFF. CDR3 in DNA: TGCAGTGCTAGATTTGCGGGAGGGCGAGATAACTCCTACAATGAGCAGTTCTTC.

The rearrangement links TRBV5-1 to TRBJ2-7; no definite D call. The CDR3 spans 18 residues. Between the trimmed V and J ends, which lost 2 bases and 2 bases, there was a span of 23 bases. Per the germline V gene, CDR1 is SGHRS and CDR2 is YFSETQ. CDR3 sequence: CASSFLPAGQLETYEQYF. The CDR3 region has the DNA TGCGCCAGCAGCTTCCTCCCGGCAGGCCAATTGGAAACCTACGAGCAGTACTTC.

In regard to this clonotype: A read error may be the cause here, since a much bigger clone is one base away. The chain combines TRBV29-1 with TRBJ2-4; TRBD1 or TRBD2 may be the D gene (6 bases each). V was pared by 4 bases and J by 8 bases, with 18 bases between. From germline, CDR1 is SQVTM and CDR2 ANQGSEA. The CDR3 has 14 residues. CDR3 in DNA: TGCAGCGTTGTCCCGATGGGGGGCGAGTACATTCAGTACTTC. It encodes CSVVPMGGEYIQYF. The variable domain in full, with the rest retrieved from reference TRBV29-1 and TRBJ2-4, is SAVISQKPSRDICQRGTSLTIQCQVDSQVTMMFWYRQQPGQSLTLIATANQGSEATYESGFVIDKFPISRPNLTFSTLTVSNMSPEDSSIYLCSVVPMGGEYIQYFGAGTRLSVL.

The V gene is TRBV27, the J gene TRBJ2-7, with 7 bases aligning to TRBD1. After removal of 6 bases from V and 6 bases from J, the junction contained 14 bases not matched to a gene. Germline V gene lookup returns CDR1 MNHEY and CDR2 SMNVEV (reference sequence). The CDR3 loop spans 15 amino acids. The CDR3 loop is CASREGDRVRSEQYF. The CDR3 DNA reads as TGTGCCAGCAGGGAAGGAGACAGGGTTCGATCCGAGCAGTACTTC.

The CDR3 nucleotides are TGTGCCAGCAGCCTTGGAAGACCCGGGGAGCTGTTTTTT. Translation: CASSLGRPGELFF. This chain uses TRBV14 with TRBJ2-2; no definite D call. V gave up 4 bases and J gave up 6 bases, with 9 bases separating them. Germline V gene sequence: CDR1 SGHDN, CDR2 FVKESK. This CDR3 is built from 13 residues.

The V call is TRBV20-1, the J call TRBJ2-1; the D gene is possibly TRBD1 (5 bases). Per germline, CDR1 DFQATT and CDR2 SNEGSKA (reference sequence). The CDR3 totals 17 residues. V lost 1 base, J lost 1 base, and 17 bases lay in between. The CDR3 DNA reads TGCAGTGCTAGAGTTCGTCGGACAATCCGGTCCTACAATGAGCAGTTCTTC. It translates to CSARVRRTIRSYNEQFF.

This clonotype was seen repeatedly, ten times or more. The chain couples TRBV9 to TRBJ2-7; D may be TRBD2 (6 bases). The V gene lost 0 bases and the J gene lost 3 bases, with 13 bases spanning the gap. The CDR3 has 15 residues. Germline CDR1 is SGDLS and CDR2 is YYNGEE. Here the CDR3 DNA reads TGTGCCAGCAGCGTAGCTGTGGCGGGGATCTACGAGCAGTACTTC. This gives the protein CASSVAVAGIYEQYF.

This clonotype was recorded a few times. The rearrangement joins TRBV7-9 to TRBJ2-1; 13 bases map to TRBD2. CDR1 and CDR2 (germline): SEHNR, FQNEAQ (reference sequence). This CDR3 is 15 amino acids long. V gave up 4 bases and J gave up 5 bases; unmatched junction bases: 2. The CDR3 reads CASSYGTSGDNEQFF. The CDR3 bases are TGTGCCAGCAGCTACGGGACTAGCGGGGACAATGAGCAGTTCTTC.

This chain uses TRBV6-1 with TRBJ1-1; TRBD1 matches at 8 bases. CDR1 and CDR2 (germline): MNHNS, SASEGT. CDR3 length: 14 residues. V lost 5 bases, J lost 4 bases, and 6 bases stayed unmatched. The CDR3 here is CASSPRGQVTEAFF. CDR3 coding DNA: TGTGCCAGCAGTCCCAGGGGGCAAGTCACTGAAGCTTTCTTT.

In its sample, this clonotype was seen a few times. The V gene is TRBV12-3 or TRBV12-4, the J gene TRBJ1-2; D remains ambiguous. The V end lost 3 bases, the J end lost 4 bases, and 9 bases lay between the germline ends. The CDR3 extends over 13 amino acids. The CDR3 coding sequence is TGTGCCAGCAGTTTCGTGGGCACCTATGGCTACACCTTC. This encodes CASSFVGTYGYTF.

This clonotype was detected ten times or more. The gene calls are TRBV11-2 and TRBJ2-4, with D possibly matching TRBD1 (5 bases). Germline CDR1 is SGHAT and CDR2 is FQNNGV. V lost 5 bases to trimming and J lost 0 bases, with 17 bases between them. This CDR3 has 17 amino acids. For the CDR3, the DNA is TGTGCCAGCAGCAGCGACAGTTTCGACGTAGCCAAAAACATTCAGTACTTC. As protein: CASSSDSFDVAKNIQYF.

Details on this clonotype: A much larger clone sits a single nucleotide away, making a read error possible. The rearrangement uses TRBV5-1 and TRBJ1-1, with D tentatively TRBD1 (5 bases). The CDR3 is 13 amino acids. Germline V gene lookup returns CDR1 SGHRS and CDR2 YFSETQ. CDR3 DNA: TGCGCCAGCAGCCACCGACAGAACACTCAAGCTTTCTTT. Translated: CASSHRQNTQAFF.

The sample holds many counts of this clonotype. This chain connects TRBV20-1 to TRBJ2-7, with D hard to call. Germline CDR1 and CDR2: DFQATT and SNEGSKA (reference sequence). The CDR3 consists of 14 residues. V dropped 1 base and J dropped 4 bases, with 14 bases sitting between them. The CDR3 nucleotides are TGCAGTGCTAGAGTGGTCAGCAGTCGGTACGAGCAGTACTTC. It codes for CSARVVSSRYEQYF.

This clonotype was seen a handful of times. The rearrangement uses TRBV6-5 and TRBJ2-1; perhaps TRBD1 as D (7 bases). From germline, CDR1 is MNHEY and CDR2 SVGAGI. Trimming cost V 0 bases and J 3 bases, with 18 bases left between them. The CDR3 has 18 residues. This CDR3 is CASSYSSLWRDSYNEQFF. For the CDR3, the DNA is TGTGCCAGCAGTTACTCGTCCCTGTGGCGGGACAGCTACAATGAGCAGTTCTTC.

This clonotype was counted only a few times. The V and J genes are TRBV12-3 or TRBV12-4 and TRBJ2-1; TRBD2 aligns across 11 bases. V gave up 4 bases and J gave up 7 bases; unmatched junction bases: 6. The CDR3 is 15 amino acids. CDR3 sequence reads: CASSSAGTSGNEQFF. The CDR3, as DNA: TGTGCCAGCAGTTCGGCTGGGACTAGCGGAAATGAGCAGTTCTTC.

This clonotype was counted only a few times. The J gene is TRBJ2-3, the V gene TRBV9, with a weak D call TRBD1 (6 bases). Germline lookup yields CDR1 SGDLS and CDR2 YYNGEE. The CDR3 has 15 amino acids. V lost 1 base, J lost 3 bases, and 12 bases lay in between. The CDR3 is CASSVQGSGTDTQYF. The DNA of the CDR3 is TGTGCCAGCAGCGTACAGGGGTCCGGGACAGATACGCAGTATTTT.

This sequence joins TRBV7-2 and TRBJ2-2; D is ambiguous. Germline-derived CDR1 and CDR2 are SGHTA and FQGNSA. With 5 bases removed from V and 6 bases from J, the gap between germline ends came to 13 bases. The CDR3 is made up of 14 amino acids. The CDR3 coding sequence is TGTGCCAGCAGCCCAACTGGGATGGCCGGGGAGCTGTTTTTT. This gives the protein CASSPTGMAGELFF.

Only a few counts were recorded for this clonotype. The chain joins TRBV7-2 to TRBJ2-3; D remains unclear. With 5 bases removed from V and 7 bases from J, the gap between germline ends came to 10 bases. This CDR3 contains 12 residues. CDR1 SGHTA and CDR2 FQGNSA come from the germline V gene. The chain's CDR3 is CASSTTVYTQYF. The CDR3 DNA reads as TGTGCCAGCAGCACGACGGTATATACGCAGTATTTT. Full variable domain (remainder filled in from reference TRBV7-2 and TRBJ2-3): GAGVSQSPSNKVTEKGKDVELRCDPISGHTALYWYRQSLGQGLEFLIYFQGNSAPDKSGLPSDRFSAERTGGSVSTLTIQRTQQEDSAVYLCASSTTVYTQYFGPGTRLTVL.